Only one count was recorded for the clone carrying this T cell receptor beta chain. The target antigen is unknown. This entry comes from a study of cytomegalovirus exposure and HLA in healthy donors. Study-wide background: The 666 first-cohort repertoires shared a platform with the approximately 120 validation repertoires, as reported in a later analysis.

Study findings and constraints: Cytomegalovirus association was assigned to some 160 TCR beta chains. According to a later analysis, TCR clusters from the first cohort tended to co-occur in the 120 or so validation repertoires.

This table comes from immunoSEQ multiplex PCR, and its TCRdb copy is limited to in-frame clones, with some not included. The sample lists around 220,000 clones, 80% to 90% occurring once. The CDR3 sequence is 13 residues long. Germline V lookup: CDR1 MNHEY, CDR2 SMNVEV (reference sequence). V lost 0 bases and J 5 bases, leaving 8 bases between the germline ends. The sequencing input was PBMCs. The source is a woman under 30 in good health and CMV-seronegative. This chain uses TRBV27 with TRBJ2-7; D uncertain. The CDR3 is CASSLSRVHEQYF. In nucleotides, the CDR3 is TGTGCCAGCAGTTTATCCCGGGTCCACGAGCAGTACTTC.